This TCR beta chain came from a study of blood T cell repertoires in COVID-19. Study in general: Samples representing acute and convalescent COVID-19 were sourced from the United States, Italy and Spain. The cDNA or gDNA used as material had been derived from T cells, B-cell-depleted T cells, or PBMCs.

In the original analysis: The assay estimated nucleated cells by amplifying reference gene primers. Profiling relied on immunoSEQ multiplex PCR, and the TCRdb table lists in-frame clones only, not all of them. The V and J calls and the clone size are those of that table, but D and trimming were determined from the DNA. The sample shows fewer than 350,000 clones, approximately 83% of them seen only once. This receptor was taken from a woman aged 25 to 39 who had recovered from COVID-19. The sequenced sample was peripheral blood.

The CDR3 coding sequence is TGTGCCAGCAGCCCTGCTAGCACCACTAGCACAGATACGCAGTATTTT. The encoded protein is CASSPASTTSTDTQYF. The V gene is TRBV7-9, the J gene TRBJ2-3; a possible D gene is TRBD2 (5 bases). V was pared by 5 bases and J by 0 bases, with 15 bases between. Germline V gene data show CDR1 as SEHNR and CDR2 as FQNEAQ (reference sequence). The CDR3 sequence is 16 residues long. Using reference TRBV7-9 and TRBJ2-3 for the parts outside the CDR3, the full variable domain is DTGVSQNPRHKITKRGQNVTFRCDPISEHNRLYWYRQTLGQGPEFLTYFQNEAQLEKSRLLSDRFSAERPKGSFSTLEIQRTEQGDSAMYLCASSPASTTSTDTQYFGPGTRLTVL.